Listed below are T cell receptor beta chains from one sample, sequenced in a study of neurological immune-mediated disorders. MiXCR, applied by TCRdb to the 5' RACE reads, yields one record per CDR3 protein. In the table there are some 65,000 distinct CDR3 sequences, around 4% of which are singletons. The sequencing input was PBMCs. These receptors were obtained from a man between 50 and 59 years old with multiple sclerosis. Both conserved end residues are part of each CDR3. Each record gives: CDR3 protein, CDR3 DNA, J gene, V gene, D gene, clone size. A D gene is named only where the DNA matches it firmly. The size field is filled for only some rows; it gives once, few, many or a size class.

CDR3 protein: CASSLQGARNYGYTF
CDR3 DNA: TGTGCCAGCAGTCTACAGGGGGCGCGGAACTATGGCTACACCTTC
J gene: TRBJ1-2
V gene: TRBV6-5
D gene: TRBD1
clone size: many

CDR3 protein: CASSWDTTNTGELFF
CDR3 DNA: TGCGCCAGCAGCTGGGACACAACGAACACCGGGGAGCTGTTTTTT
J gene: TRBJ2-2
V gene: TRBV5-1
D gene: NA
clone size: many

CDR3 protein: CASSLMQATSYGYTF
CDR3 DNA: TGTGCCAGCAGCTTGATGCAGGCTACATCCTATGGCTACACCTTC
J gene: TRBJ1-2
V gene: TRBV5-6
D gene: NA
clone size: many

CDR3 protein: CASSPNGQGSDTQYF
CDR3 DNA: TGTGCCAGCTCACCTAATGGACAGGGATCAGATACGCAGTATTTT
J gene: TRBJ2-3
V gene: TRBV18
D gene: TRBD1
clone size: many

CDR3 protein: CASSTTGGFQAYGYTF
CDR3 DNA: TGTGCCAGCAGCACTACGGGGGGTTTTCAAGCCTATGGCTACACCTTC
J gene: TRBJ1-2
V gene: TRBV6-2/TRBV6-3
D gene: NA
clone size: few

CDR3 protein: CASSARPALPGGYTF
CDR3 DNA: TGTGCCAGCAGTGCGAGGCCAGCGCTACCCGGAGGCTACACCTTC
J gene: TRBJ1-2
V gene: TRBV6-6
D gene: NA
clone size: many

CDR3 protein: CASSLQDQVRETQYF
CDR3 DNA: TGCGCCAGCAGCTTACAGGACCAGGTTCGCGAGACCCAGTACTTC
J gene: TRBJ2-5
V gene: TRBV5-1
D gene: NA
clone size: many

CDR3 protein: CSATRTGVNEQYF
CDR3 DNA: TGCAGTGCTACAAGGACAGGGGTTAACGAGCAGTACTTC
J gene: TRBJ2-7
V gene: TRBV20-1
D gene: TRBD1
clone size: NA

CDR3 protein: CASSRHSGNEQFF
CDR3 DNA: TGCGCCAGCAGCCGACACAGTGGCAATGAGCAGTTCTTC
J gene: TRBJ2-1
V gene: TRBV4-1
D gene: NA
clone size: many

CDR3 protein: CASSLTGSNGYTF
CDR3 DNA: TGTGCCAGCAGCCTCACAGGGAGTAATGGCTACACCTTC
J gene: TRBJ1-2
V gene: TRBV27
D gene: NA
clone size: few

CDR3 protein: CASSQVGVGTDTQYF
CDR3 DNA: TGCGCCAGCAGCCAAGTCGGGGTTGGTACAGATACGCAGTATTTT
J gene: TRBJ2-3
V gene: TRBV4-1
D gene: NA
clone size: many

CDR3 protein: CSARIIYYGYTF
CDR3 DNA: TGCAGTGCCAGAATCATTTATTATGGCTACACCTTC
J gene: TRBJ1-2
V gene: TRBV20-1
D gene: NA
clone size: NA

CDR3 protein: CASSFFSTDTQYF
CDR3 DNA: TGTGCCAGCAGCTTTTTTAGCACAGATACGCAGTATTTT
J gene: TRBJ2-3
V gene: TRBV11-2
D gene: NA
clone size: many

CDR3 protein: CASSSIGGQVTDTQYF
CDR3 DNA: TGCGCCAGCAGCTCAATAGGGGGACAGGTCACAGATACGCAGTATTTT
J gene: TRBJ2-3
V gene: TRBV5-1
D gene: TRBD1
clone size: NA

CDR3 protein: CASSETGENEQYF
CDR3 DNA: TGTGCCAGCAGTGAGACAGGGGAGAACGAGCAGTACTTC
J gene: TRBJ2-7
V gene: TRBV12-3/TRBV12-4
D gene: TRBD1
clone size: many

CDR3 protein: CASSWGTGRGYTF
CDR3 DNA: TGTGCCAGCAGCTGGGGGACAGGGAGAGGCTACACCTTC
J gene: TRBJ1-2
V gene: TRBV7-8
D gene: TRBD1
clone size: many

CDR3 protein: CASSSGTGTSTDTQYF
CDR3 DNA: TGTGCCAGCAGTTCGGGGACAGGGACCAGCACAGATACGCAGTATTTT
J gene: TRBJ2-3
V gene: TRBV12-3/TRBV12-4
D gene: TRBD1
clone size: many

CDR3 protein: CAISEPGTTYEQYF
CDR3 DNA: TGTGCCATCAGTGAACCAGGGACCACCTACGAGCAGTACTTC
J gene: TRBJ2-7
V gene: TRBV10-3
D gene: NA
clone size: many

CDR3 protein: CASSPVLVNGQNVAFF
CDR3 DNA: TGTGCCAGCTCACCAGTTCTGGTAAACGGTCAGAACGTGGCTTTCTTT
J gene: TRBJ1-1
V gene: TRBV18
D gene: NA
clone size: many

CDR3 protein: CASSQGAGRADTQYF
CDR3 DNA: TGTGCCAGCAGCCAAGGGGCAGGGAGGGCGGATACGCAGTATTTT
J gene: TRBJ2-3
V gene: TRBV7-3
D gene: TRBD2
clone size: NA

CDR3 protein: CASSRGADGYTF
CDR3 DNA: TGTGCCAGCAGTCGGGGGGCCGATGGCTACACCTTC
J gene: TRBJ1-2
V gene: TRBV6-6
D gene: NA
clone size: many

CDR3 protein: CASRALNEKLFF
CDR3 DNA: TGCGCCAGCAGGGCTCTCAATGAAAAACTGTTTTTT
J gene: TRBJ1-4
V gene: TRBV5-1
D gene: NA
clone size: many

CDR3 protein: CSASGAGGQADTQYF
CDR3 DNA: TGCAGTGCTAGTGGGGCGGGGGGGCAAGCAGATACGCAGTATTTT
J gene: TRBJ2-3
V gene: TRBV20-1
D gene: TRBD2
clone size: NA

CDR3 protein: CASSLDRGKTEAFF
CDR3 DNA: TGTGCCAGCAGCTTGGACAGGGGAAAAACTGAAGCTTTCTTT
J gene: TRBJ1-1
V gene: TRBV5-5
D gene: TRBD1
clone size: many

CDR3 protein: CASSTDTNTEAFF
CDR3 DNA: TGTGCCAGCAGCACGGACACGAACACTGAAGCTTTCTTT
J gene: TRBJ1-1
V gene: TRBV27
D gene: NA
clone size: many

CDR3 protein: CASSGAGGTDTQYF
CDR3 DNA: TGCGCCAGCAGTGGAGCGGGAGGCACAGATACGCAGTATTTT
J gene: TRBJ2-3
V gene: TRBV4-3
D gene: TRBD2
clone size: few

CDR3 protein: CASSLGIQTDTQYF
CDR3 DNA: TGTGCCAGCAGCTTGGGGATACAGACAGATACGCAGTATTTT
J gene: TRBJ2-3
V gene: TRBV7-8
D gene: NA
clone size: many

CDR3 protein: CASSLARTDTQYF
CDR3 DNA: TGCGCCAGCAGCTTGGCTCGTACAGATACGCAGTATTTT
J gene: TRBJ2-3
V gene: TRBV5-1
D gene: NA
clone size: many

CDR3 protein: CSARDMYGTSSYNEQFF
CDR3 DNA: TGCAGTGCTAGAGATATGTATGGGACTAGCTCCTACAATGAGCAGTTCTTC
J gene: TRBJ2-1
V gene: TRBV20-1
D gene: TRBD2
clone size: many

CDR3 protein: CRGEGPNGYTF
CDR3 DNA: TGCAGGGGGGAGGGACCGAATGGCTACACCTTC
J gene: TRBJ1-2
V gene: TRBV20-1
D gene: NA
clone size: NA

CDR3 protein: CASSPRAGMNTEAFF
CDR3 DNA: TGTGCCAGCAGCCCCCGGGCAGGAATGAACACTGAAGCTTTCTTT
J gene: TRBJ1-1
V gene: TRBV7-9
D gene: NA
clone size: few

CDR3 protein: CASSAGGGPGDTQYF
CDR3 DNA: TGTGCCAGCAGCGCCGGCGGGGGGCCTGGAGATACGCAGTATTTT
J gene: TRBJ2-3
V gene: TRBV7-3
D gene: TRBD2
clone size: many

CDR3 protein: CASSVNLNQPQHF
CDR3 DNA: TGTGCCAGCAGCGTGAATTTAAATCAGCCCCAGCATTTT
J gene: TRBJ1-5
V gene: TRBV5-4
D gene: NA
clone size: many

CDR3 protein: CASSLGIRGGLNTEAFF
CDR3 DNA: TGTGCCAGCAGCTTGGGGATAAGGGGGGGGCTGAACACTGAAGCTTTCTTT
J gene: TRBJ1-1
V gene: TRBV5-5
D gene: NA
clone size: many

CDR3 protein: CSARSLPGAGELFF
CDR3 DNA: TGCAGTGCTAGATCACTCCCAGGGGCCGGGGAGCTGTTTTTT
J gene: TRBJ2-2
V gene: TRBV20-1
D gene: NA
clone size: many

CDR3 protein: CASSVGAGGPQETQYF
CDR3 DNA: TGTGCCAGCAGCGTAGGGGCGGGGGGGCCCCAGGAGACCCAGTACTTC
J gene: TRBJ2-5
V gene: TRBV9
D gene: TRBD2
clone size: many

CDR3 protein: CASSSVGSPLHF
CDR3 DNA: TGTGCCAGTAGTTCGGTGGGGTCACCCCTCCACTTT
J gene: TRBJ1-6
V gene: TRBV19
D gene: NA
clone size: many

CDR3 protein: CASSPRGQGNEKLFF
CDR3 DNA: TGTGCCAGCAGCCCCAGGGGACAGGGAAATGAAAAACTGTTTTTT
J gene: TRBJ1-4
V gene: TRBV3-1
D gene: TRBD1
clone size: many

CDR3 protein: CASSLRTKEDTQYF
CDR3 DNA: TGCGCCAGCAGCTTGAGGACCAAGGAAGATACGCAGTATTTT
J gene: TRBJ2-3
V gene: TRBV5-1
D gene: NA
clone size: many

CDR3 protein: CASREPLAGGWDTQYF
CDR3 DNA: TGTGCCAGCAGGGAACCACTAGCGGGCGGTTGGGATACGCAGTATTTT
J gene: TRBJ2-3
V gene: TRBV2
D gene: TRBD2
clone size: many

CDR3 protein: CASSLEGATEAFF
CDR3 DNA: TGCGCCAGCAGCTTGGAAGGGGCCACTGAAGCTTTCTTT
J gene: TRBJ1-1
V gene: TRBV5-1
D gene: NA
clone size: many

CDR3 protein: CASSSLAGAYGYTF
CDR3 DNA: TGTGCCAGCAGTTCCCTCGCGGGGGCGTATGGCTACACCTTC
J gene: TRBJ1-2
V gene: TRBV6-5
D gene: NA
clone size: many

CDR3 protein: CASSLESTGRLSGKTIYF
CDR3 DNA: TGTGCCAGCAGTTTAGAATCTACAGGGCGGCTCTCTGGAAAAACCATATATTTT
J gene: TRBJ1-3
V gene: TRBV28
D gene: NA
clone size: NA

CDR3 protein: CASSFSGTRQETQYF
CDR3 DNA: TGCGCCAGCAGCTTCTCTGGGACACGTCAAGAGACCCAGTACTTC
J gene: TRBJ2-5
V gene: TRBV5-1
D gene: NA
clone size: many

CDR3 protein: CAISEPGQGRTGEQYF
CDR3 DNA: TGTGCCATCAGTGAGCCAGGACAGGGGAGGACGGGAGAGCAGTACTTC
J gene: TRBJ2-7
V gene: TRBV10-3
D gene: TRBD1
clone size: many

CDR3 protein: CASSGTGNQPQHF
CDR3 DNA: TGTGCCAGCAGCGGGACAGGGAATCAGCCCCAGCATTTT
J gene: TRBJ1-5
V gene: TRBV2
D gene: TRBD1
clone size: many

CDR3 protein: CASSLRGIETQYF
CDR3 DNA: TGCGCCAGCAGCTTGAGGGGGATCGAGACCCAGTACTTC
J gene: TRBJ2-5
V gene: TRBV5-1
D gene: NA
clone size: many